This TCR beta chain was profiled in a study of long-term antiretroviral therapy in people with HIV. The CDR3 extends over 13 amino acids. Germline-derived CDR1 and CDR2 are SGHDN and FVKESK. V was clipped by 2 bases and J by 4 bases, with 8 bases between them. Survey-level resolution applied to immunoSEQ assay v3.0. Generated by immunoSEQ multiplex PCR, the TCRdb table keeps only in-frame clones and is missing some. The data show around 40,000 clones, with approximately 85% seen just once and about 11% held by the top ten. This clonotype originated in a man younger than 35 with HIV. Sequenced material: unsorted PBMCs, taken 2.2 years after starting antiretroviral therapy. This rearrangement joins TRBV14 to TRBJ1-1; the D is unclear. CDR3 in DNA: TGTGCCAGCAGCCAAAACTTGGGCACTGAAGCTTTCTTT. This encodes CASSQNLGTEAFF.